These 15 T cell receptor beta chains share one sample of origin, sequenced in a study of cytomegalovirus exposure and HLA in healthy donors. The PCR contained 60 Vbeta and 13 Jbeta primers. Produced via immunoSEQ multiplex PCR; TCRdb's table is partial and in-frame only. The repertoire holds about 150,000 clones, with 60% to 80% as singletons. The specimen sequenced was PBMCs. Source of these receptors: a male donor in good health and CMV-seronegative.

The gene calls are TRBV28 and TRBJ2-5; 8 bases map to TRBD2. This CDR3 region has 15 residues. Germline trimming cut 3 bases from V and 2 bases from J; bases unmatched to any gene: 5. Germline V gene lookup returns CDR1 MDHEN and CDR2 SYDVKM. The CDR3 loop reads CASSFSSSGQETQYF. The CDR3 DNA is TGTGCCAGCAGTTTTTCCTCTAGCGGGCAAGAGACCCAGTACTTC.

The chain combines TRBV28 with TRBJ2-5; TRBD1 aligns across 7 bases. This CDR3 spans 15 amino acids. Germline loops: CDR1 MDHEN, CDR2 SYDVKM. V lost 5 bases to trimming and J lost 3 bases; unmatched junction nucleotides: 9. The CDR3 region has the DNA TGTGCCAGCAGTCGGGCCGGGACAGCAAAAGAGACCCAGTACTTC. This encodes CASSRAGTAKETQYF.

The chain uses TRBV4-2 and TRBJ1-4; D ambiguous. Germline assignment: CDR1 LGHNA and CDR2 YNFKEQ. CDR3 length equals 15 residues. V lost 1 base, J lost 2 bases, and 8 bases lay in between. The CDR3 spells CASSQGLSTNEKLFF. CDR3 in DNA: TGTGCCAGCAGCCAAGGGCTTTCGACTAATGAAAAACTGTTTTTT.

This chain joins TRBV27 and TRBJ1-2; 10 bases match TRBD1. The CDR3 totals 16 residues. Germline CDR1 MNHEY, CDR2 SMNVEV (reference sequence). Trimming removed 5 bases from V and 3 bases from J; junction bases left unmatched: 9. As DNA, the CDR3 is TGTGCCAGCAGTCCGGGACAGGGGATGGTTTACTATGGCTACACCTTC. This sequence encodes CASSPGQGMVYYGYTF.

As DNA, the CDR3 is TGCGCCAGCAGCCGAAGCCCCAAGGGGAAGTTGGATACGCAGTATTTT. Protein: CASSRSPKGKLDTQYF. The chain joins TRBV4-3 to TRBJ2-3; TRBD1 might be the D (5 bases). Trimming stripped 4 bases from V and 6 bases from J, with 20 bases between. The CDR3 is 16 amino acids. CDR1 and CDR2 from the germline V gene are LGHNA and YSLEER.

The rearrangement joins TRBV7-6 to TRBJ2-7; 8 bases line up with TRBD1. The ends lost 5 bases at V and 9 bases at J; junction bases unmatched: 3. The CDR3 is 11 amino acids. CDR1 and CDR2 (germline): SGHVS, FNYEAQ. As DNA, the CDR3 is TGTGCCAGCAGCCACGGACAGGGGCAGTACTTC. This codes for CASSHGQGQYF.

The gene calls are TRBV9 and TRBJ2-5; the D gene is possibly TRBD2 (6 bases). The J call is doubtful: the DNA matches TRBJ2-7 better. The CDR3 is made up of 15 amino acids. Germline V lookup: CDR1 SGDLS, CDR2 YYNGEE. The CDR3 reads CASSVEGTEDYEQYF. CDR3 nucleotides: TGTGCCAGCAGCGTAGAAGGGACTGAGGACTACGAGCAGTACTTC.

Worth noting for this clone: The identical CDR3 is also encoded by other nucleotide sequences in the sample. The chain recombines TRBV27 with TRBJ2-7, with TRBD1 matching 7 bases. V trimming: 6 bases; J trimming: 0 bases; junction bases outside the gene matches: 2. Germline CDR1 MNHEY, CDR2 SMNVEV (reference sequence). The CDR3 sequence is 13 residues long. Written as DNA, the CDR3 is TGTGCCAGCAGCGGGACAGTCTCCTACGAGCAGTACTTC. Protein sequence: CASSGTVSYEQYF.

The J gene is TRBJ2-1, the V gene TRBV19; 7 bases match TRBD1. CDR1 and CDR2 (germline): LNHDA, SQIVND (reference sequence). Unmatched junction bases numbered 8, after V lost 3 bases and J lost 0 bases. The CDR3 extends over 17 amino acids. The chain's CDR3 is CASSILHRGSSYNEQFF. DNA of the CDR3: TGTGCCAGTAGTATCCTTCACAGGGGCAGCTCCTACAATGAGCAGTTCTTC.

V usage is TRBV29-1 and J usage is TRBJ2-1; D gene unclear. The CDR3 runs 12 residues. V lost 2 bases, J lost 6 bases, and 8 bases lay in between. The germline CDR1 and CDR2 sequences are SQVTM and ANQGSEA. The CDR3 sequence is CSVESLVNEQFF. The CDR3, as DNA: TGCAGCGTTGAAAGCCTGGTCAATGAGCAGTTCTTC.

This rearrangement joins TRBV4-1 to TRBJ1-2; tentative D call: TRBD1 (5 bases). This CDR3 spans 17 amino acids. The V gene's germline CDR1 is MGHRA and CDR2 YSYEKL. Trimming stripped 2 bases from V and 5 bases from J, with 21 bases between. The CDR3 spells CASSQSWQGDRMYGYTF. CDR3 sequence (DNA): TGCGCCAGCAGCCAATCATGGCAGGGCGATAGAATGTATGGCTACACCTTC.

This chain uses TRBV7-9 with TRBJ2-3; the D gene is possibly TRBD2 (5 bases). Per the germline V gene, CDR1 is SEHNR and CDR2 is FQNEAQ (reference sequence). The V and J ends lost 5 bases and 5 bases respectively, with 14 bases between them. This CDR3 has 14 amino acids. The DNA of the CDR3 is TGTGCCAGCAGCCCCCCCGGGGTTGAAGATACGCAGTATTTT. Translated, it gives CASSPPGVEDTQYF.

The CDR3 loop reads CASSQDWGDGITYEQYF. Written as DNA, the CDR3 is TGCGCCAGCAGCCAAGATTGGGGGGACGGAATAACCTACGAGCAGTACTTC. The rearrangement joins TRBV4-1 to TRBJ2-7; possibly TRBD2 for D (6 bases). Between the trimmed V and J ends, which lost 0 bases and 2 bases, there was a span of 17 bases. The CDR3 is 17 residues long. Germline-derived CDR1 and CDR2 are MGHRA and YSYEKL.

The chain recombines TRBV14 with TRBJ1-5; possibly TRBD1 for D (6 bases). Trimming shortened V by 4 bases and J by 3 bases, and 13 bases separated the two germline ends. The CDR3 spans 15 residues. Germline values: CDR1 SGHDN, CDR2 FVKESK. The CDR3 spells CASSRAGTLNQPQHF. The CDR3 region has the DNA TGTGCCAGCAGCCGAGCCGGGACACTCAATCAGCCCCAGCATTTT.

The chain joins TRBV5-4 to TRBJ2-1, with D perhaps matching TRBD2 (6 bases). The V and J ends lost 3 bases and 12 bases respectively, with 13 bases between them. Germline lookup yields CDR1 SGHNT and CDR2 YYREEE (reference sequence). CDR3 length equals 12 residues. The CDR3 nucleotides read TGTGCCAGCAGCTCCCCTAGCGTGGGGCAGTTCTTC. Encoded protein: CASSSPSVGQFF.